The rows below give T cell receptor beta chains drawn from one sample of a study of shared clonotypes between healthy human individuals. Measured with immunoSEQ multiplex PCR; TCRdb has only the in-frame clones, and not every one. The repertoire holds around 990,000 clones, with 60% to 80% as singletons. The sequencing sample was made of memory CD4+ T cells from PBMCs. Every receptor here comes from a man aged 18 to 29 in good health. Some clones in this sample may be carry-over from other donors' samples. The CDR3 runs from the conserved cysteine through the conserved F or W. The D gene is left open where the match is weak. Clone size is stated in some rows and not others, as once, few, many or a class when expanded.

TRBV6-5	NA	TRBJ2-2	NA	CASSYGGGVDTGELFF	TGTGCCAGCAGTTACGGAGGGGGCGTAGACACCGGGGAGCTGTTTTTT
TRBV9	NA	TRBJ2-2	TRBD1	CASSARGGRGQTGELFF	TGTGCCAGCAGCGCCAGAGGGGGCAGGGGGCAGACCGGGGAGCTGTTTTTT
TRBV5-6	many	TRBJ1-2	NA	CASRPKGPNYGYTF	TGTGCCAGCAGACCCAAGGGACCAAACTATGGCTACACCTTC
TRBV7-2	NA	TRBJ2-7	NA	CASSPSGDRYEQYF	TGTGCCAGTTCCCCGTCGGGGGACAGATACGAGCAGTACTTC
TRBV7-8	NA	TRBJ2-7	NA	CASSLGSVRHSYEQYF	TGTGCCAGCAGCCTCGGTAGCGTAAGGCACTCCTACGAGCAGTACTTC
TRBV6-5	NA	TRBJ1-5	NA	CASSYSANRPQHF	TGTGCCAGCAGTTACTCCGCTAATCGGCCCCAGCATTTT
TRBV6-6	NA	TRBJ1-1	NA	CASRNVQGNTEAFF	TGTGCCAGCAGAAACGTACAGGGGAACACTGAAGCTTTCTTT
TRBV18	NA	TRBJ1-3	NA	CASSPPQGRISGNTIYF	TGTGCCAGCTCACCACCCCAGGGAAGAATCTCTGGAAACACCATATATTTT
TRBV5-4	NA	TRBJ2-5	TRBD1	CASSLRQGANPGETQYF	TGTGCCAGCAGCCTACGACAGGGGGCGAACCCAGGGGAGACCCAGTACTTC
TRBV15	NA	TRBJ1-1	NA	CATSRDLKKSEAFF	TGTGCCACCAGCAGAGATCTAAAAAAGTCGGAAGCTTTCTTT
TRBV4-1	NA	TRBJ2-1	NA	CASSPYGTVSSYNEQFF	TGCGCCAGCAGCCCATACGGGACGGTAAGCTCCTACAATGAGCAGTTCTTC
TRBV25-1	NA	TRBJ1-4	NA	CASSELYRDEKLFF	TGTGCCAGCAGTGAATTGTACAGAGATGAAAAACTGTTTTTT
TRBV5-1	NA	TRBJ2-5	NA	CASLEGRYRPQETQYF	TGCGCCAGCCTGGAGGGGAGGTATCGTCCGCAAGAGACCCAGTACTTC
TRBV5-1	NA	TRBJ2-7	TRBD1	CASSFPGQGATYEQYF	TGCGCCAGCAGCTTCCCGGGACAGGGGGCAACCTACGAGCAGTACTTC
TRBV7-9	NA	TRBJ1-2	TRBD1	CASSFPWVGTEGYTF	TGTGCCAGCAGCTTCCCCTGGGTCGGGACAGAGGGCTACACCTTC
TRBV9	NA	TRBJ2-7	TRBD1	CASSVEQGVDYEQYF	TGTGCCAGCAGCGTAGAACAGGGGGTCGACTACGAGCAGTACTTC
TRBV5-1	NA	TRBJ2-7	NA	CASSLVGGSYEQYF	TGCGCCAGCAGCTTGGTCGGTGGGTCCTACGAGCAGTACTTC
TRBV9	NA	TRBJ1-2	NA	CASSVVPDTGNYGYTF	TGTGCCAGCAGCGTAGTCCCGGACACCGGGAACTATGGCTACACCTTC